This TCR beta chain was captured in a study of identical twins. Whole-study findings and limits: Possibly, invariant MAIT and iNKT cells partly confounded zero-insertion analyses. Models predicted too little out-of-frame TCR alpha sharing in monozygotic twins.

A universal primer site arose from template switching, and cDNA bore unique molecular identifiers. TCRdb independently ran MiXCR on the 5' RACE reads; one entry per CDR3 protein. The sample records approximately 550,000 distinct CDR3 sequences, under 25% being singletons. Trimming cost V 4 bases and J 3 bases, with 10 bases left between them. The CDR3 sequence is 14 residues long. CDR1 and CDR2 from the germline V gene are SGHKS and YYEKEE (reference sequence). Details on this clonotype: Its antigen is undetermined.

These data are also associated with another study on yellow fever vaccine responses in identical twins. From that paper: Twins reportedly appeared to share part of their vaccine T cell response while keeping part individual.

The source of this sequence is a woman between 18 and 30 years old in good health. The chain uses TRBV5-5 and TRBJ1-4, with a weak D call TRBD1 (6 bases). Sequencing input: CD4+ T cells sorted from blood. In DNA, the CDR3 is TGTGCCAGCAGCACGGAGGGGGCTAATGAAAAACTGTTTTTT. Translating it yields CASSTEGANEKLFF. Combining the CDR3 with reference TRBV5-5 and TRBJ1-4 gives the whole variable domain DAGVTQSPTHLIKTRGQQVTLRCSPISGHKSVSWYQQVLGQGPQFIFQYYEKEERGRGNFPDRFSARQFPNYSSELNVNALLLGDSALYLCASSTEGANEKLFFGSGTQLSVL.